These 2 T cell receptor beta chains were sequenced from one sample in a study of monozygotic twins with inflammatory bowel disease. Each CDR3 protein gets one entry in TCRdb, which reprocessed the 5' RACE reads and gives no DNA. Recorded for this sample: around 40,000 distinct CDR3 sequences. The sample was blood. The origin of the receptors is a human donor with ulcerative colitis or Crohn's disease, or a healthy co-twin of an affected twin (not recorded which).

The chain has TRBV18 and TRBJ2-5. The germline gives CDR1 KGHSH, CDR2 LQKENI. This CDR3 is 14 amino acids long. Here the CDR3 reads CASSPVGNRETQYF.

The chain recombines TRBV6-2 or TRBV6-3 with TRBJ2-2; TCRdb's D gene call, TRBD2, goes unchecked for lack of DNA. The CDR3 covers 15 residues. Germline lookup yields CDR1 MNHEY and CDR2 SVGEGT. The CDR3 loop reads CASSYRAEGTGELFF.